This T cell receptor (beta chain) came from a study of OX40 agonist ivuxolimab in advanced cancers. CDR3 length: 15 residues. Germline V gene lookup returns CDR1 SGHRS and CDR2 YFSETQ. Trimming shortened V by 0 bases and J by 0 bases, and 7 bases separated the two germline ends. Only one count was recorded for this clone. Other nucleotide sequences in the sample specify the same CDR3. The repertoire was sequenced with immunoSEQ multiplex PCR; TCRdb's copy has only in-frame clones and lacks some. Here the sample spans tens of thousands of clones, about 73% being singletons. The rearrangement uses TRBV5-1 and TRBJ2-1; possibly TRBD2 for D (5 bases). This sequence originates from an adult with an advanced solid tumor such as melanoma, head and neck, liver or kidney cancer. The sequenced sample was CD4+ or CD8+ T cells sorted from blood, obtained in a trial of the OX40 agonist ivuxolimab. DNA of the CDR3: TGCGCCAGCAGCTTGGGAGGGAGCTCCTACAATGAGCAGTTCTTC. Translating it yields CASSLGGSSYNEQFF.